These 23 T cell receptor beta chains originate from one sample sequenced in a study of response to subunit inactivated influenza vaccine. MiXCR, run by TCRdb on the RT-PCR reads, gives a single entry per CDR3 protein. The data contain hundreds of thousands of distinct CDR3 sequences, 13% of them singletons. The sequenced sample was PBMCs from blood, obtained 40 to 50 days after vaccination. The receptors come from a man between 50 and 59 years old who received an inactivated influenza vaccine.

This clonotype was picked up many times. The chain combines TRBV5-1 with TRBJ2-7; either TRBD1 or TRBD2 may supply D (5 bases each). V lost 0 bases and J lost 3, with 10 bases in between. Germline lookup yields CDR1 SGHRS and CDR2 YFSETQ. This CDR3 comprises 14 residues. The CDR3 spells CASSLEVGGYEQYF. The CDR3 DNA is TGCGCCAGCAGCTTGGAAGTTGGGGGCTACGAGCAGTACTTC.

This clonotype was seen a few times. J is TRBJ1-1 and V is TRBV6-2 or TRBV6-3; 9 nucleotides agree with TRBD1. With V trimmed by 2 bases and J by 8 bases, 3 bases remained unmatched. This CDR3 spans 13 amino acids. Germline values: CDR1 MNHEY, CDR2 SVGEGT. The CDR3 sequence: CASSYPTGGEAFF. CDR3 nucleotide sequence: TGTGCCAGCAGTTACCCTACAGGGGGCGAAGCTTTCTTT.

This chain links TRBV7-9 with TRBJ2-2; 8 nucleotides match TRBD2. The CDR3 is 15 amino acids. Per the germline V gene, CDR1 is SEHNR and CDR2 is FQNEAQ (reference sequence). J was trimmed by 3 bases and V by 2 bases; bases with no gene match: 2. This chain's CDR3 is CASSLTAGDTGELFF. The CDR3 DNA follows: TGTGCCAGCAGCTTAACAGCGGGAGACACCGGGGAGCTGTTTTTT.

This clonotype appeared many times. The chain combines TRBV6-6 with TRBJ2-5, with D possibly TRBD2 on 7 matching bases. V was trimmed by 6 bases and J by 5 bases, leaving 10 bases between them. Per germline, CDR1 MNHNY and CDR2 SVGAGI (reference sequence). The CDR3 is 12 residues long. The CDR3 region has the DNA TGTGCCAGCAGAGGGAGGGGGGAGACCCAGTACTTC. It encodes CASRGRGETQYF.

The chain employs TRBV7-2 and TRBJ2-1; D is ambiguous. CDR1 and CDR2 from the germline V gene are SGHTA and FQGNSA. Deletions cut 0 bases from V and 0 bases from J, with 18 bases between. The CDR3 consists of 19 residues. The CDR3 nucleotides are TGTGCCAGCAGCTTAGCGCGGCCAGATTCCTTAAGCTCCTACAATGAGCAGTTCTTC. Amino acid sequence: CASSLARPDSLSSYNEQFF.

This clonotype was counted at least ten times. One end of the junction varies from germline; a read error may be responsible. V usage is TRBV7-9 and J usage is TRBJ1-5; D not resolved. CDR3 length: 14 amino acids. Germline V lookup: CDR1 SEHNR, CDR2 FQNEAQ (reference sequence). The CDR3 nucleotides are TGCGCCAGCAGCTTGGCAGGCCTCAATCAGCCCCAGCATTTT. Its translation: CASSLAGLNQPQHF.

CDR3 in DNA: TGTGCCAGCAGCTGGAGGGGCGGGACTGACAAAAACATTCAGTACTTC. It yields the protein CASSWRGGTDKNIQYF. The chain couples TRBV5-6 to TRBJ2-4; D possibly corresponds to TRBD2 (6 bases). Trimming took 3 bases from V and 3 from J, leaving 16 bases between them. CDR1 SGHDT and CDR2 YYEEEE come from the germline V gene. The CDR3 is 16 amino acids.

This clonotype was observed many times. The V call is TRBV29-1, the J call TRBJ2-7; a possible D gene is TRBD2 (6 bases). Germline loops: CDR1 SQVTM, CDR2 ANQGSEA. Deletions cut 0 bases from V and 3 bases from J, with 15 bases between. The CDR3 has 15 amino acids. This CDR3 is CSVEDRESSSYEQYF. The CDR3, as DNA: TGCAGCGTTGAAGATCGGGAGAGCAGTAGCTACGAGCAGTACTTC.

This clonotype has just a few counts. The gene calls are TRBV3-1 and TRBJ1-6, with D possibly matching TRBD1 (6 bases). The germline V and J ends were trimmed by 5 bases and 13 bases, with 18 bases remaining between them. From germline, CDR1 is LGHDT and CDR2 YNNKEL (reference sequence). The CDR3 loop spans 14 amino acids. CDR3 residues: CASSARDTSTPLHF. In nucleotides, the CDR3 is TGTGCCAGCAGCGCCCGGGACACGAGTACCCCCCTCCACTTT.

This clonotype showed up just a few times. This chain links TRBV6-1 with TRBJ1-6, with D possibly matching TRBD1 (5 bases). Germline assignment: CDR1 MNHNS and CDR2 SASEGT. This CDR3 is 14 amino acids long. V lost 6 bases to trimming and J lost 5 bases, with 11 bases between them. The CDR3 sequence: CASRGQGHNSPLHF. The CDR3 bases are TGTGCCAGCAGGGGGCAGGGCCATAATTCACCCCTCCACTTT.

The chain is built from TRBV4-1 and TRBJ2-3; D uncertain. V lost 7 bases to trimming and J lost 2 bases, with 28 bases between them. CDR1 is MGHRA and CDR2 is YSYEKL in the germline V gene. The CDR3 covers 19 residues. The CDR3 DNA reads as TGCGCCAGCAATCCTGCGTGGCTCTCTCTTCGGACCTCCACAGATACGCAGTATTTT. Translation gives CASNPAWLSLRTSTDTQYF.

This clonotype appeared a few times. The V call is TRBV12-3 or TRBV12-4, the J call TRBJ1-5; no firm D call. The CDR3 is made up of 15 amino acids. V shed 1 base and J shed 7 bases, with 14 bases lying between them. CDR3 sequence (DNA): TGTGCCAGCAGTTTAGACTCTCGGATGGGGCAGCCCCAGCATTTT. It yields the protein CASSLDSRMGQPQHF.

The chain employs TRBV12-3 or TRBV12-4 and TRBJ2-2, with a tentative D call TRBD2 (7 bases). This CDR3 has 16 residues. Between the trimmed V and J ends, which lost 6 bases and 0 bases, there was a span of 14 bases. The CDR3 DNA sequence: TGTGCCAGCAGCCCAAAGGGGGGGCCGAACACCGGGGAGCTGTTTTTT. It is translated as CASSPKGGPNTGELFF.

This chain connects TRBV4-2 to TRBJ1-6; D might be TRBD1 (5 bases). Germline assignment: CDR1 LGHNA and CDR2 YNFKEQ. CDR3 size: 17 residues. Trimming left V 0 bases short and J 7 bases short, with 16 bases between. The CDR3 loop reads CASSQELRTGPNSPLHF. The CDR3 nucleotides are TGTGCCAGCAGCCAAGAGCTTAGGACGGGGCCAAATTCACCCCTCCACTTT.

This CDR3 reads CATQPFGTGAYEQYF. The CDR3 DNA sequence: TGTGCCACACAGCCCTTCGGGACAGGCGCCTACGAGCAGTACTTC. The chain couples TRBV6-1 to TRBJ2-7; 8 bases are a match to TRBD1. Germline-derived CDR1 and CDR2 are MNHNS and SASEGT. V lost 10 bases to trimming and J lost 2 bases; unmatched junction nucleotides: 13. The CDR3 totals 15 residues.

This clonotype occurred a few times. CDR3 nucleotide sequence: TGTGCCAGCAGCCACGAAGTGGCAGGCGTACCCTACGAGCAGTACTTC. It translates to CASSHEVAGVPYEQYF. This chain links TRBV3-1 with TRBJ2-7; D unclear. The CDR3 consists of 16 residues. The germline gives CDR1 LGHDT, CDR2 YNNKEL (reference sequence). Trimming took 3 bases from V and 2 from J, leaving 17 bases between them.

This clonotype was seen only a few times. This sequence joins TRBV7-9 and TRBJ1-1, with D uncertain. The CDR3 runs to 15 residues. CDR1 SEHNR and CDR2 FQNEAQ come from the germline V gene (reference sequence). Trimming removed 2 bases at V and 1 base at J, with 11 bases between. CDR3 bases: TGTGCCAGCAGCTTAATAGGTGTAAAGAACACTGAAGCTTTCTTT. Amino acid sequence: CASSLIGVKNTEAFF. The variable domain in full, completed from reference TRBV7-9 and TRBJ1-1, reads DTGVSQNPRHKITKRGQNVTFRCDPISEHNRLYWYRQTLGQGPEFLTYFQNEAQLEKSRLLSDRFSAERPKGSFSTLEIQRTEQGDSAMYLCASSLIGVKNTEAFFGQGTRLTVV.

This clonotype was seen a handful of times. The J gene is TRBJ2-7, the V gene TRBV20-1, with a possible D match to TRBD2 (5 bases). V lost 5 bases and J lost 0, with 11 bases in between. This CDR3 is built from 13 residues. CDR1 is DFQATT and CDR2 is SNEGSKA in the germline V gene (reference sequence). The DNA of the CDR3 is TGCAGTGCTCGACCCGGGAACTCCTACGAGCAGTACTTC. It is translated as CSARPGNSYEQYF.

This clonotype has a count of ten or more. The CDR3 nucleotides read TGTGCCAGCAGATATCCCGGGGCTACCGGGGAGCTGTTTTTT. Its translation is CASRYPGATGELFF. J is TRBJ2-2 and V is TRBV12-3 or TRBV12-4, with D possibly being TRBD1 or TRBD2 (5 bases each). The germline V and J ends were trimmed by 6 bases and 5 bases, with 13 bases remaining between them. This CDR3 has 14 residues.

The chain links TRBV20-1 to TRBJ2-3; the D gene is possibly TRBD2 (5 bases). CDR3 length equals 13 residues. The V gene lost 3 bases and the J gene lost 0 bases, with 7 bases spanning the gap. Per germline, CDR1 DFQATT and CDR2 SNEGSKA (reference sequence). The CDR3, as DNA: TGCAGTGCTAGCGAGGGAAGCACAGATACGCAGTATTTT. This gives the protein CSASEGSTDTQYF.

This clonotype has just a few counts. CDR3 region: CASSVHETQYF. The CDR3 bases are TGTGCCAGCAGCGTACATGAGACCCAGTACTTC. The V gene is TRBV9, the J gene TRBJ2-5, with D uncertain. The CDR3 spans 11 residues. V was cut by 1 base and J by 5 bases, with 3 bases left in between. Germline V gene sequence: CDR1 SGDLS, CDR2 YYNGEE. Looking up the rest from reference TRBV9 and TRBJ2-5 gives the full variable domain: DSGVTQTPKHLITATGQRVTLRCSPRSGDLSVYWYQQSLDQGLQFLIQYYNGEERAKGNILERFSAQQFPDLHSELNLSSLELGDSALYFCASSVHETQYFGPGTRLLVL.

The chain carries TRBV20-1 and TRBJ2-5, with TRBD1 matching over 8 bases. The CDR3 runs to 14 residues. CDR1 is DFQATT, CDR2 SNEGSKA, per germline (reference sequence). Trimming at V came to 5 bases and at J to 2 bases, leaving 7 bases not matched to a gene. CDR3 sequence (DNA): TGCAGTGCTCGAGGACAGGGCCAACAAGAGACCCAGTACTTC. Its protein product is CSARGQGQQETQYF.

This clonotype was observed a few times. The chain couples TRBV5-1 to TRBJ2-1; 12 nucleotides match TRBD2. The CDR3 runs to 15 residues. CDR1 and CDR2 (germline): SGHRS, YFSETQ. Trimming removed 6 bases from V and 6 bases from J; junction bases left unmatched: 7. CDR3: CASTSSGGAFNEQFF. CDR3 sequence (DNA): TGCGCCAGCACCTCTAGCGGGGGGGCCTTCAATGAGCAGTTCTTC.